A single sample is the source of the 25 T cell receptor beta chains below, sequenced in a study of CD8 T cells in Susac syndrome. Reverse transcription used about 0.45 to 1 ug RNA and random hexamers. TCRdb ran MiXCR on the immunoSEQ multiplex PCR reads and lists one entry per CDR3 protein. The table records about 150,000 distinct CDR3 sequences, approximately 95% of them present only once. Sample: CD4+ T cells from PBMCs. Receptors originate from a human donor with Susac syndrome.

The rearrangement joins TRBV2 to TRBJ1-5; TRBD1 is a possible D gene (6 bases). Deletions cut 1 base from V and 4 bases from J, with 11 bases between. CDR3 size: 15 residues. Germline assignment: CDR1 SNHLY and CDR2 FYNNEI. CDR3 DNA: TGTGCCAGCAGTGAAGGACAGGCAAGTAATCAGCCCCAGCATTTT. Its translation: CASSEGQASNQPQHF.

The chain couples TRBV12-3 or TRBV12-4 to TRBJ1-1, with D possibly matching TRBD1 (5 bases). The CDR3 consists of 15 residues. The germline V and J ends were trimmed by 5 bases and 0 bases, with 13 bases remaining between them. CDR3 region: CASSPRGSVNTEAFF. The CDR3 DNA follows: TGTGCCAGCAGTCCCCGGGGCTCGGTGAACACTGAAGCTTTCTTT.

The chain uses TRBV12-3 or TRBV12-4 and TRBJ2-7, with 9 nucleotides matching TRBD2. There are 17 residues in the CDR3. The junction had 16 bases not matched to a gene; V was cut back by 6 bases and J by 4 bases. The CDR3 is CASSHPRGAGGRYEQYF. The CDR3 DNA follows: TGTGCCAGCAGCCACCCCAGAGGAGCGGGGGGTAGGTACGAGCAGTACTTC.

The chain uses TRBV29-1 and TRBJ1-5; TRBD1 might be the D (5 bases). Germline assignment: CDR1 SQVTM and CDR2 ANQGSEA. The V end was cut by 5 bases, the J end by 0 bases, with 11 bases between. This CDR3 spans 14 amino acids. CDR3 in amino acids: CSVLDKNSNQPQHF. CDR3 coding DNA: TGCAGCGTTCTGGACAAGAATAGCAATCAGCCCCAGCATTTT.

Only a few counts were recorded for this clonotype. An end of the junction differs from the germline gene, which may be a read error. The chain links TRBV12-3 or TRBV12-4 to TRBJ1-1; no firm D call. The CDR3 has 13 residues. CDR3 region: CASRLVENTEAFF. The CDR3 DNA sequence: TGTGCCAGCCGTTTAGTGGAGAACACTGAAGCTTTCTTT.

The gene calls are TRBV18 and TRBJ1-2; D unresolved. Germline V lookup: CDR1 KGHSH, CDR2 LQKENI. Trimming left V 2 bases short and J 4 bases short, with 11 bases between. This CDR3 is built from 14 residues. The CDR3 region has the DNA TGTGCCAGCTCACCAATTCGCCAGCGCTATGGCTACACCTTC. As protein: CASSPIRQRYGYTF.

This chain joins TRBV20-1 and TRBJ1-4; D is perhaps TRBD1 (5 bases). V was trimmed by 3 bases and J by 4 bases, leaving 12 bases between them. The length of the CDR3 is 14 residues. Germline CDR1 is DFQATT and CDR2 is SNEGSKA (reference sequence). This CDR3 is CSASTQGLNEKLFF. In DNA form, the CDR3 reads TGCAGTGCTAGCACGCAGGGCCTTAATGAAAAACTGTTTTTT.

This clonotype was seen a handful of times. The chain recombines TRBV11-2 with TRBJ1-1; D not certain. The CDR3 is made up of 12 amino acids. The V gene's germline CDR1 is SGHAT and CDR2 FQNNGV. V was trimmed by 1 base and J by 8 bases, leaving 8 bases between them. The CDR3 DNA is TGTGCCAGCAGCTTAGGAGGCGGAGAAGCTTTCTTT. Protein product: CASSLGGGEAFF.

The chain is built from TRBV12-3 or TRBV12-4 and TRBJ2-3, with D perhaps being TRBD1 or TRBD2 (5 bases each). V lost 6 bases, J lost 2 bases, and 24 bases lay in between. This CDR3 has 18 residues. CDR3 residues: CASRSGTAIGYSTDTQYF. The CDR3 DNA is TGTGCCAGCAGATCCGGGACCGCGATAGGGTACTCCACAGATACGCAGTATTTT.

V is TRBV3-1 and J is TRBJ1-6; D ambiguous. CDR1 LGHDT and CDR2 YNNKEL come from the germline V gene (reference sequence). The CDR3 is 13 residues long. The V end was cut by 2 bases, the J end by 8 bases, with 7 bases between. The CDR3 spells CASSQIEYSPLHF. CDR3 bases: TGTGCCAGCAGCCAAATCGAGTATTCACCCCTCCACTTT.

V and J are TRBV9 and TRBJ1-1; D unresolved. This CDR3 comprises 13 residues. V lost 4 bases and J 0 bases, leaving 7 bases between the germline ends. Germline CDR1 and CDR2: SGDLS and YYNGEE. In nucleotides, the CDR3 is TGTGCCAGCAGCCCCCGTATGAACACTGAAGCTTTCTTT. Translation gives CASSPRMNTEAFF.

The J gene is TRBJ2-1, the V gene TRBV6-2 or TRBV6-3; D is unresolved. Germline V gene sequence: CDR1 MNHEY, CDR2 SVGEGT. The CDR3 length is 12 residues. Between the trimmed V and J ends, which lost 5 bases and 10 bases, there was a span of 12 bases. The CDR3 spells CASSISRREQFF. The CDR3 DNA sequence: TGTGCCAGCAGTATATCCCGCCGAGAGCAGTTCTTC.

The chain couples TRBV4-3 to TRBJ2-1; TRBD2 agrees at 7 bases. V trimming: 1 base; J trimming: 4 bases; junction bases outside the gene matches: 4. The CDR3 is made up of 15 amino acids. Per germline, CDR1 LGHNA and CDR2 YSLEER. CDR3 sequence (DNA): TGCGCCAGCAGCCAAGGGGAGGGCTTATACAATGAGCAGTTCTTC. Translated: CASSQGEGLYNEQFF.

The CDR3 DNA sequence: TGTGCCAGCAGTGAGGGACAGGGAAGTTCACCCCTCCACTTT. Translation: CASSEGQGSSPLHF. V and J are TRBV2 and TRBJ1-6; 9 positions match TRBD1. Per the germline V gene, CDR1 is SNHLY and CDR2 is FYNNEI. After removal of 3 bases from V and 9 bases from J, the junction contained 3 bases not matched to a gene. CDR3 length: 14 amino acids. Together with reference TRBV2 and TRBJ1-6, the CDR3 gives the full variable domain: EPEVTQTPSHQVTQMGQEVILRCVPISNHLYFYWYRQILGQKVEFLVSFYNNEISEKSEIFDDQFSVERPDGSNFTLKIRSTKLEDSAMYFCASSEGQGSSPLHFGNGTRLTVT.

The J gene is TRBJ2-1, the V gene TRBV4-2; 11 bases map to TRBD1. The CDR3 is 16 residues long. The germline gives CDR1 LGHNA, CDR2 YNFKEQ. V trimming: 9 bases; J trimming: 4 bases; junction bases outside the gene matches: 11. For the CDR3, the DNA is TGTGCCAGAACAAGATGTGGGACAGGGGGTTACAATGAGCAGTTCTTC. The encoded protein is CARTRCGTGGYNEQFF.

J is TRBJ2-4 and V is TRBV18; TRBD1 might be the D (6 bases). The CDR3 spans 13 residues. Germline V lookup: CDR1 KGHSH, CDR2 LQKENI. V shed 4 bases and J shed 8 bases, with 12 bases lying between them. CDR3 nucleotides: TGTGCCAGCTCACTCTACAGGGAAGACATTCAGTACTTC. This translates into CASSLYREDIQYF.

The chain carries TRBV7-8 and TRBJ2-5; TRBD2 matches 8 bases. The germline CDR1 and CDR2 sequences are SGHVS and FQNEAQ. This CDR3 has 15 amino acids. Trimming at V came to 5 bases and at J to 4 bases, leaving 9 bases not matched to a gene. The CDR3: CASSPAGDYGETQYF. The DNA of the CDR3 is TGTGCCAGCAGCCCAGCGGGGGACTATGGAGAGACCCAGTACTTC.

V usage is TRBV5-1 and J usage is TRBJ1-2, with D tentatively TRBD1 (5 bases). In germline, CDR1 is SGHRS, CDR2 YFSETQ. The germline V and J ends were trimmed by 3 bases and 7 bases, with 10 bases remaining between them. This CDR3 comprises 12 residues. CDR3 region: CASSSEGSGYTF. The CDR3, as DNA: TGCGCCAGCAGCTCCGAGGGGAGTGGCTACACCTTC. Full variable domain (missing parts from reference TRBV5-1 and TRBJ1-2): KAGVTQTPRYLIKTRGQQVTLSCSPISGHRSVSWYQQTPGQGLQFLFEYFSETQRNKGNFPGRFSGRQFSNSRSEMNVSTLELGDSALYLCASSSEGSGYTFGSGTRLTVV.

This clonotype was observed once. The chain is built from TRBV25-1 and TRBJ1-4; no definite D call. V lost 1 base, J lost 7 bases, and 4 bases lay in between. The CDR3 runs 12 residues. Germline CDR1 and CDR2: MGHDK and SYGVNS. The CDR3 nucleotides read TGTGCCAGCAGTGAATGGGTTGAAAAACTGTTTTTT. Amino acid sequence: CASSEWVEKLFF.

The rearrangement joins TRBV29-1 to TRBJ2-2, with TRBD1 matching 7 bases. Unmatched junction bases numbered 13, after V lost 7 bases and J lost 14 bases. There are 12 residues in the CDR3. Germline V gene data show CDR1 as SQVTM and CDR2 as ANQGSEA. The chain's CDR3 is CSAADPGTVLFF. Here the CDR3 DNA reads TGCAGCGCCGCGGATCCCGGGACAGTTCTGTTTTTT.

This clonotype was counted a single time. This rearrangement joins TRBV27 to TRBJ2-1, with a tentative D call TRBD1 (5 bases). The V gene's germline CDR1 is MNHEY and CDR2 SMNVEV (reference sequence). The CDR3 totals 13 residues. Trimming took off 11 bases at V and 6 bases at J, with 17 bases between the two ends. The CDR3 region is CAVWSGIVNEQFF. In nucleotides, the CDR3 is TGTGCCGTTTGGTCAGGGATTGTCAATGAGCAGTTCTTC.

This chain connects TRBV9 to TRBJ1-6; TRBD1 might be the D (6 bases). V gave up 0 bases and J gave up 7 bases, with 8 bases separating them. Germline loops: CDR1 SGDLS, CDR2 YYNGEE. This CDR3 comprises 14 residues. CDR3 coding DNA: TGTGCCAGCAGCGTAGATGGGGGCAATTCACCCCTCCACTTT. It encodes CASSVDGGNSPLHF.

This chain connects TRBV12-3 or TRBV12-4 to TRBJ2-5; D could derive from TRBD1 or TRBD2 (5 bases each). Deletions cut 2 bases from V and 5 bases from J, with 15 bases between. The CDR3 is made up of 15 amino acids. CDR3 protein: CASSLMGELRETQYF. The CDR3 bases are TGTGCCAGCAGTTTAATGGGGGAACTCAGGGAGACCCAGTACTTC.

The chain carries TRBV9 and TRBJ2-3; no definite D call. Trimming removed 0 bases at V and 5 bases at J, with 10 bases between. Germline-derived CDR1 and CDR2 are SGDLS and YYNGEE. The CDR3 sequence is 14 residues long. The CDR3 bases are TGTGCCAGCAGCGTAGCTCAGTCTGGAGATACGCAGTATTTT. It translates to CASSVAQSGDTQYF.

The rearrangement uses TRBV3-1 and TRBJ2-7; TRBD2 matches 10 bases. The V gene end was trimmed by 6 bases and the J gene end by 5 bases; junction bases not matched to a gene: 10. Germline values: CDR1 LGHDT, CDR2 YNNKEL (reference sequence). The CDR3 sequence is 15 residues long. This chain's CDR3 is CASSRGSGGANEQYF. The CDR3 DNA is TGTGCCAGCAGTCGGGGAAGCGGGGGGGCCAACGAGCAGTACTTC.